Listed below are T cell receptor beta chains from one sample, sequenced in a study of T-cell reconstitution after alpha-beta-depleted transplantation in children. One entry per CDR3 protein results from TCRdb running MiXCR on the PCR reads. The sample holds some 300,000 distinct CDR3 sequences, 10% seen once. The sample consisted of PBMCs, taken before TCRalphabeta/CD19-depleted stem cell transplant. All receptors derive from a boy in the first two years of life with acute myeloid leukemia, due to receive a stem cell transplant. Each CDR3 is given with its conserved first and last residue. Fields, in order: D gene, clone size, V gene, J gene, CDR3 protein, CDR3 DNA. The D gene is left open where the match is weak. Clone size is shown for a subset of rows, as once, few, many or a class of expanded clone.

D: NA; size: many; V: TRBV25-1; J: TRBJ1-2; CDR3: CASRYRDYGYTF; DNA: TGTGCCAGCAGGTACAGGGACTATGGCTACACCTTC
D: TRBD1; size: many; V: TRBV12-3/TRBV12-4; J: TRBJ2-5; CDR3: CASSFTGEQETQYF; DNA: TGTGCCAGCAGTTTTACAGGGGAGCAAGAGACCCAGTACTTC
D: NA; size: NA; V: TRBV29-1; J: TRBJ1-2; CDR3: CSVERIIPYGYTF; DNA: TGCAGCGTTGAGAGGATAATCCCCTATGGCTACACCTTC
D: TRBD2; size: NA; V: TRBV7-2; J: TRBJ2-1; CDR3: CASSAGTSGVYNEQFF; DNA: TGTGCCAGCAGCGCCGGGACTAGCGGAGTCTACAATGAGCAGTTCTTC
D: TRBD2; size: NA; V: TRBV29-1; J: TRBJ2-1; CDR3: CSVDGVAGGSYNEQFF; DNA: TGCAGCGTTGATGGGGTAGCGGGAGGATCCTACAATGAGCAGTTCTTC
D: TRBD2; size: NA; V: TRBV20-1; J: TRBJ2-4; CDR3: CSAIPSGTSGNPGAKNIQYF; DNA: TGCAGTGCTATCCCCAGTGGGACTAGCGGGAACCCGGGTGCCAAAAACATTCAGTACTTC
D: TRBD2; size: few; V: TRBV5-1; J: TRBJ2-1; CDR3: CASSSTPGLTGNEQFF; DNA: TGCGCCAGCAGCTCTACACCGGGACTAACGGGCAATGAGCAGTTCTTC
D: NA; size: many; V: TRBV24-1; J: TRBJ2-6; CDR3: CATSDPGSGANVLTF; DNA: TGTGCCACCAGTGATCCGGGCTCTGGGGCCAACGTCCTGACTTTC
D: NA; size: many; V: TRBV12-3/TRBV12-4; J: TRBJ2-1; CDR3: CASTTGTKRSYNEQFF; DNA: TGTGCCAGCACCACAGGGACAAAGAGGTCCTACAATGAGCAGTTCTTC
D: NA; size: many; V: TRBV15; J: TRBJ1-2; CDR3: CATSRVAGRDGYTF; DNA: TGTGCCACCAGCAGAGTGGCAGGAAGAGATGGCTACACCTTC
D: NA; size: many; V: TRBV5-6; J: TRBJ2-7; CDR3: CASSLLLAAYEQYF; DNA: TGTGCCAGCAGCTTATTATTGGCAGCCTACGAGCAGTACTTC
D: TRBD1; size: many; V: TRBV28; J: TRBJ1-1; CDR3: CASSLIPGGTEAFF; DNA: TGTGCCAGCAGTTTAATCCCAGGGGGCACTGAAGCTTTCTTT
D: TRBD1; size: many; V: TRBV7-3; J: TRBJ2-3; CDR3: CASSNQQGGAPDTQYF; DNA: TGTGCCAGCAGCAACCAACAGGGGGGCGCCCCAGATACGCAGTATTTT
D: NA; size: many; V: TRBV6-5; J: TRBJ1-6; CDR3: CASSYSIRGRNSPLHF; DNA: TGTGCCAGCAGTTACTCGATACGGGGTCGGAATTCACCCCTCCACTTT
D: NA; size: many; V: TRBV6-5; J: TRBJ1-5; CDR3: CASSRDRPDQPQHF; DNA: TGTGCCAGCAGTCGAGACAGGCCTGATCAGCCCCAGCATTTT
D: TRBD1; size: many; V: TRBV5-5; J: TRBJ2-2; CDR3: CASSLADDRGLNTGELFF; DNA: TGTGCCAGCAGCTTGGCCGATGACAGGGGGCTGAACACCGGGGAGCTGTTTTTT
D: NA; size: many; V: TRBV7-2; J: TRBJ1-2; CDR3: CASSLDRVGYGYTF; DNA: TGTGCCAGCAGCTTAGACAGGGTGGGCTATGGCTACACCTTC
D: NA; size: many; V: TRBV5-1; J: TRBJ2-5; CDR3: CASSLPQETQYF; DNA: TGCGCCAGCAGCTTGCCCCAGGAGACCCAGTACTTC
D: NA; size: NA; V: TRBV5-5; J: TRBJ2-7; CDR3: CASSSIRGGGYEQYF; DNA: TGTGCCAGCAGCTCTATCAGAGGGGGAGGCTACGAGCAGTACTTC
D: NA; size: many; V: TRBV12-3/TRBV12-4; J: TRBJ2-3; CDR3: CASTGISTDTQYF; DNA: TGTGCCAGCACGGGAATAAGCACAGATACGCAGTATTTT
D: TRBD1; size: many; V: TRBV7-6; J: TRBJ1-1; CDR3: CASSFGQGIGDTEAFF; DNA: TGTGCCAGCAGCTTCGGACAGGGGATCGGGGACACTGAAGCTTTCTTT
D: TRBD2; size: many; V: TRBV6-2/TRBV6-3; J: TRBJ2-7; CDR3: CASNSLAGYEQYF; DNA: TGTGCCAGCAACAGTCTAGCGGGTTACGAGCAGTACTTC
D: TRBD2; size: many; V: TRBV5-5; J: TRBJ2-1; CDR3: CASSPSWGAGGYNEQFF; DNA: TGTGCCAGCAGCCCCAGTTGGGGAGCGGGGGGGTACAATGAGCAGTTCTTC
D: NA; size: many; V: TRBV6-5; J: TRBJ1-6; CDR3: CASSYSKLGWNNSPLHF; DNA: TGTGCCAGTAGTTACTCGAAACTCGGTTGGAATAATTCACCCCTCCACTTT
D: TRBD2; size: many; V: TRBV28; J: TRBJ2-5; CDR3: CASSPRLAGGPPRETQYF; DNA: TGTGCCAGCAGTCCCAGACTAGCGGGGGGGCCCCCCCGGGAGACCCAGTACTTC
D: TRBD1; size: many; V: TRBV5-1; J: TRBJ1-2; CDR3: CASSLDRVETGGYTF; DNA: TGCGCCAGCAGCCTTGACAGGGTCGAAACGGGTGGCTACACCTTC
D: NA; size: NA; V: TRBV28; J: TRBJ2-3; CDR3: CASSSTFSSTDTQYF; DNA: TGTGCCAGCAGTTCTACCTTTTCTAGCACAGATACGCAGTATTTT
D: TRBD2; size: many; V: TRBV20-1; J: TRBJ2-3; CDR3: CSATLAMADTQYF; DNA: TGCAGTGCCACACTAGCGATGGCAGATACGCAGTATTTT
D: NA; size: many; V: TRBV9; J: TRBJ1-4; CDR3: CASSVGPRSNEKLFF; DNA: TGTGCCAGCAGCGTAGGTCCCAGGAGTAATGAAAAACTGTTTTTT
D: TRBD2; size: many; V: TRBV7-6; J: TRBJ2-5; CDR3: CASSPAGLPGTQYF; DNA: TGTGCCAGCAGCCCAGCGGGACTCCCAGGGACCCAGTACTTC
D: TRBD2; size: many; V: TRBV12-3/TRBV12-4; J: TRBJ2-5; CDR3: CASSPPTSGSGTQYF; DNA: TGTGCCAGCAGCCCCCCGACTAGCGGGAGTGGGACCCAGTACTTC
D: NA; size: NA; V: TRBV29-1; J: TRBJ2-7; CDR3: CSVEEWGYEQYF; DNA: TGCAGCGTTGAAGAGTGGGGATACGAGCAGTACTTC
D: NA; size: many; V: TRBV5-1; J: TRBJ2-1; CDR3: CASSLTTPWAYNEQFF; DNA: TGCGCCAGCAGCTTGACTACCCCGTGGGCTTACAATGAGCAGTTCTTC
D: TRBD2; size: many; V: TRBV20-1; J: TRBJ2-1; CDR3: CSAEAGGLYYEQFF; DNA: TGCAGTGCTGAAGCGGGGGGGCTGTACTATGAGCAGTTCTTC
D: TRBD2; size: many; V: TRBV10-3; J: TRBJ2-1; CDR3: CAISPGLATHNEQFF; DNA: TGTGCCATCAGTCCGGGACTAGCAACACACAATGAGCAGTTCTTC
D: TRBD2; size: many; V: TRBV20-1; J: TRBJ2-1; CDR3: CSARDLAGGNEQFF; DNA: TGCAGTGCTAGAGATCTGGCGGGAGGCAATGAGCAGTTCTTC
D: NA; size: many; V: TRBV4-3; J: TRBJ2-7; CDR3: CASTSVQLYEQYF; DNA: TGCGCCAGCACCTCGGTACAACTCTACGAGCAGTACTTC
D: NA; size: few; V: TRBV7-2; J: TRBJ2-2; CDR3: CASRSTGFTGDLFF; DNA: TGTGCCAGCAGGTCGACAGGATTCACCGGGGACCTGTTTTTT
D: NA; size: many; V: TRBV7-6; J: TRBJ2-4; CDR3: CASSLSHGVAKNIQYF; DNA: TGTGCCAGCAGCTTATCCCACGGGGTAGCCAAAAACATTCAGTACTTC
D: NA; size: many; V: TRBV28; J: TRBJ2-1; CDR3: CASSLNLGLEQFF; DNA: TGTGCCAGCAGTTTAAACCTGGGACTTGAGCAGTTCTTC
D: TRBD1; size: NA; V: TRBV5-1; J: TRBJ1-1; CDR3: CASKRIGGQGATEAFF; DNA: TGCGCCAGCAAAAGAATCGGAGGACAGGGGGCAACTGAAGCTTTCTTT
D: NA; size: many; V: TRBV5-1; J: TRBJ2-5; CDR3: CASSLAREETQYF; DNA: TGTGCCAGCAGCTTAGCCCGAGAAGAGACCCAGTACTTC
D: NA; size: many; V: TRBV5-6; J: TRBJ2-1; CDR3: CASSLDRSYNEQFF; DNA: TGTGCCAGCAGCTTGGACAGATCGTACAATGAGCAGTTCTTC
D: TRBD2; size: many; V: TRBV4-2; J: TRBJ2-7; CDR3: CASSQEIEAGVTYEQYF; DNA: TGTGCCAGCAGCCAAGAGATTGAAGCGGGAGTTACCTACGAGCAGTACTTC
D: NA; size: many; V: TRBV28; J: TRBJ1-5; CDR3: CASSPGQTDQPQHF; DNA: TGTGCCAGCAGTCCCGGACAGACCGATCAGCCCCAGCATTTT
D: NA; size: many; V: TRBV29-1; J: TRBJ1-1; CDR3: CSVQRGGKNTEAFF; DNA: TGCAGCGTTCAAAGGGGGGGGAAGAACACTGAAGCTTTCTTT
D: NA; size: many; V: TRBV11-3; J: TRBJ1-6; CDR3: CASSEGPPPSPLHF; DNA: TGTGCCAGCAGCGAGGGGCCGCCCCCATCACCCCTCCACTTT